This TCR beta chain was sequenced in a study of blood T cell repertoires in COVID-19. Background on the study: Whether acute or convalescent, the COVID-19 samples came from the United States, Italy and Spain. The cDNA or gDNA used as material had been derived from T cells, B-cell-depleted T cells, or PBMCs.

Methods used by the authors: Amplification with reference gene primers provided the estimates of nucleated cell counts. Produced via immunoSEQ multiplex PCR; TCRdb's table is partial and in-frame only. From that table come the V and J calls and clone size; the DNA was used to work out D and trimming. The data contain about 380,000 clones, 90% of them singletons. The CDR3 spans 13 residues. V gave up 1 base and J gave up 4 bases, with 6 bases separating them. In germline, CDR1 is SGHDT, CDR2 YYEEEE. The rearrangement links TRBV5-6 to TRBJ1-5; the D is unclear. This TCR was recovered from a young man with active or convalescent COVID-19. Sequencing was carried out using peripheral blood. The CDR3 loop is CASSLFPNQPQHF. Here the CDR3 DNA reads TGTGCCAGCAGCTTGTTTCCTAATCAGCCCCAGCATTTT.